The 21 T cell receptor beta chains presented below share a single source sample, sequenced in a study of identical twins. TCRdb analysed the 5' RACE reads with MiXCR anew, one entry per CDR3 protein. Of 1.5 million or so distinct CDR3 sequences listed, about 32% are singletons. Sequences were obtained from cord blood. The origin of the receptors is a newborn girl in good health.

This clonotype showed up just a few times. The rearrangement links TRBV20-1 to TRBJ1-5; 7 bases line up with TRBD1. CDR1 and CDR2 (germline): DFQATT, SNEGSKA (reference sequence). This CDR3 has 13 residues. The J segment lost 3 bases and the V segment lost 4 bases, leaving 3 bases of the junction unmatched. CDR3 region: CSANRGNNQPQHF. CDR3 DNA: TGCAGTGCTAACAGGGGAAACAATCAGCCCCAGCATTTT.

The chain recombines TRBV20-1 with TRBJ1-1; D is unresolved. Trimming took off 7 bases at V and 4 bases at J, with 19 bases between the two ends. The CDR3 spans 14 residues. From germline, CDR1 is DFQATT and CDR2 SNEGSKA (reference sequence). In nucleotides, the CDR3 is TGCAGTGTCAACTCGTGGCGGCAATCCACTGAAGCTTTCTTT. It is translated as CSVNSWRQSTEAFF.

V and J are TRBV10-3 and TRBJ2-5; 7 positions match TRBD1. Looked up from germline, CDR1 is ENHRY and CDR2 is SYGVKD. With V trimmed by 2 bases and J by 5 bases, 8 bases remained unmatched. The CDR3 runs to 15 residues. The CDR3 bases are TGTGCCATCAGTGAGGCCACAGGGGTCGGGGAGACCCAGTACTTC. This encodes CAISEATGVGETQYF.

This clonotype was seen only a few times. This rearrangement joins TRBV14 to TRBJ1-1, with D unresolved. CDR1 is SGHDN and CDR2 is FVKESK in the germline V gene. This CDR3 contains 13 residues. V dropped 4 bases and J dropped 1 base, with 7 bases sitting between them. CDR3 DNA: TGTGCCAGCAGCCGGAAATGGAACACTGAAGCTTTCTTT. It encodes CASSRKWNTEAFF.

This clonotype was counted between two and nine times. The rearrangement links TRBV2 to TRBJ1-1, with D possibly TRBD1 on 6 matching bases. Germline V CDR1 and CDR2: SNHLY, FYNNEI. This CDR3 is built from 15 residues. V dropped 1 base and J dropped 0 bases, with 9 bases sitting between them. The CDR3 loop is CASSEEGHLNTEAFF. The CDR3 nucleotides read TGTGCCAGCAGTGAAGAGGGACACCTGAACACTGAAGCTTTCTTT.

This rearrangement joins TRBV20-1 to TRBJ2-7, with D hard to call. The CDR3 contains 12 residues. CDR1 DFQATT and CDR2 SNEGSKA come from the germline V gene (reference sequence). V shed 3 bases and J shed 2 bases, with 8 bases lying between them. Here the CDR3 reads CSARDVTYEQYF. In DNA form, the CDR3 reads TGCAGTGCTAGGGACGTAACCTACGAGCAGTACTTC.

The chain employs TRBV24-1 and TRBJ1-1; D is unresolved. The CDR3 is 14 residues long. Germline assignment: CDR1 KGHDR and CDR2 SFDVKD. The ends were cut back, 5 bases at V and 1 base at J, with 10 bases in the middle. CDR3 bases: TGTGCCACCAGTGGTGGAGGGCCGAACACTGAAGCTTTCTTT. This sequence encodes CATSGGGPNTEAFF.

The V gene is TRBV2, the J gene TRBJ2-1, with 8 bases lining up with TRBD2. Germline CDR1 is SNHLY and CDR2 is FYNNEI. The CDR3 sequence is 18 residues long. V lost 4 bases, J lost 5 bases, and 16 bases stayed unmatched. The CDR3 DNA follows: TGTGCCAGCAGTGGGAGGTTGTCGGGACTAGAGCCTAACAATGAGCAGTTCTTC. Translated: CASSGRLSGLEPNNEQFF.

This clonotype was seen more than once but under ten times. CDR3: CASSLPSGFSTDTQYF. As DNA, the CDR3 is TGTGCCAGCAGTTTGCCTAGCGGATTTAGCACAGATACGCAGTATTTT. The chain joins TRBV28 to TRBJ2-3; 7 positions agree with TRBD2. From germline, CDR1 is MDHEN and CDR2 SYDVKM. The junction had 6 bases not matched to a gene; V was cut back by 3 bases and J by 0 bases. This CDR3 region has 16 residues.

This clonotype appeared a few times. The rearrangement uses TRBV21-1 and TRBJ2-5; the D call of TRBD2 is as the table states it, not checked on the DNA. TRBV21-1 is termed a pseudogene. The CDR3 has 15 amino acids. CDR3 amino acids: CASSKRLAGKETQYF. The CDR3 nucleotides are TGTGCCAGCAGCAAACGACTAGCGGGGAAAGAGACCCAGTACTTC.

This clonotype was seen only a few times. The chain combines TRBV5-1 with TRBJ1-1; no firm D call. This CDR3 has 14 residues. The V gene's germline CDR1 is SGHRS and CDR2 YFSETQ. Deletions cut 0 bases from V and 2 bases from J, with 8 bases between. The CDR3 sequence is CASSLDRSNTEAFF. The CDR3 nucleotides are TGCGCCAGCAGCTTGGACAGATCTAACACTGAAGCTTTCTTT. Using reference TRBV5-1 and TRBJ1-1 for the parts outside the CDR3, the full variable domain is KAGVTQTPRYLIKTRGQQVTLSCSPISGHRSVSWYQQTPGQGLQFLFEYFSETQRNKGNFPGRFSGRQFSNSRSEMNVSTLELGDSALYLCASSLDRSNTEAFFGQGTRLTVV.

The J gene is TRBJ1-1, the V gene TRBV6-6, with a weak D call TRBD1 (5 bases). Trimming left V 0 bases short and J 7 bases short, with 21 bases between. The CDR3 is 17 residues long. CDR1 and CDR2 from the germline V gene are MNHNY and SVGAGI (reference sequence). CDR3 DNA sequence: TGTGCCAGCAGTTACTCGTGGTCTAGGGAGTATGGGGGTGAAGCTTTCTTT. Encoded protein: CASSYSWSREYGGEAFF.

The gene calls are TRBV6-2 or TRBV6-3 and TRBJ2-7, with D tentatively TRBD1 (5 bases). The CDR3 consists of 14 residues. The germline V and J ends were trimmed by 4 bases and 4 bases, with 14 bases remaining between them. The germline V gene encodes CDR1 MNHEY and CDR2 SVGEGT. In DNA form, the CDR3 reads TGTGCCAGCAGTTCCCCAGGGCGGCATTACGAGCAGTACTTC. Translated, it gives CASSSPGRHYEQYF.

A few counts support this clonotype. This chain uses TRBV2 with TRBJ1-1; D remains ambiguous. Germline loops: CDR1 SNHLY, CDR2 FYNNEI. V was clipped by 0 bases and J by 11 bases, with 13 bases between them. There are 13 residues in the CDR3. The CDR3 reads CASSEALRRVAFF. CDR3 bases: TGTGCCAGCAGTGAAGCGCTTCGGCGGGTGGCTTTCTTT. The variable domain in full, completed from reference TRBV2 and TRBJ1-1, reads EPEVTQTPSHQVTQMGQEVILRCVPISNHLYFYWYRQILGQKVEFLVSFYNNEISEKSEIFDDQFSVERPDGSNFTLKIRSTKLEDSAMYFCASSEALRRVAFFGQGTRLTVV.

This clonotype was counted a few times. J is TRBJ2-1 and V is TRBV12-3 or TRBV12-4; 9 nucleotides match TRBD2. V gave up 0 bases and J gave up 8 bases; unmatched junction bases: 14. The length of the CDR3 is 18 residues. The CDR3 sequence: CASSLAQIAGVRLDEQFF. The CDR3 region has the DNA TGTGCCAGCAGTTTAGCGCAGATAGCGGGAGTTAGGCTCGATGAGCAGTTCTTC.

This clonotype has just one count. V is TRBV12-3 or TRBV12-4 and J is TRBJ2-7; D remains ambiguous. The V end was cut by 3 bases, the J end by 0 bases, with 6 bases between. The CDR3 has 13 amino acids. As DNA, the CDR3 is TGTGCCAGCAGTTTTTTCCTCTCCTACGAGCAGTACTTC. Translating it yields CASSFFLSYEQYF.

V usage is TRBV15 and J usage is TRBJ2-1; tentatively, D is TRBD2 (5 bases). Germline V CDR1 and CDR2: LNHNV, YYDKDF (reference sequence). The CDR3 loop spans 14 amino acids. The V and J ends lost 5 bases and 3 bases respectively, with 11 bases between them. The CDR3 region has the DNA TGTGCCACCAGCGGGTCCGGGAACTACAATGAGCAGTTCTTC. The encoded protein is CATSGSGNYNEQFF.

This rearrangement joins TRBV5-1 to TRBJ2-3; no clear D. CDR1 is SGHRS, CDR2 YFSETQ, per germline. CDR3 length: 15 residues. V was shortened by 0 bases and J by 4 bases, with 12 bases between the two germline ends. The CDR3 DNA reads as TGCGCCAGCAGCTTGGCCGGTAGTGGTCCAGATACGCAGTATTTT. Amino acid sequence: CASSLAGSGPDTQYF.

The genes are TRBV5-6 and TRBJ2-3; D gene unclear. Germline V gene lookup returns CDR1 SGHDT and CDR2 YYEEEE. CDR3 length: 14 residues. Deletions cut 2 bases from V and 1 base from J, with 8 bases between. The chain's CDR3 is CASSFIPGTDTQYF. The CDR3 region has the DNA TGTGCCAGCAGCTTTATCCCGGGCACAGATACGCAGTATTTT.

This chain links TRBV11-1 with TRBJ2-1; D unclear. This CDR3 has 15 residues. V lost 3 bases to trimming and J lost 5 bases, with 14 bases between them. Germline CDR1 reads SGHAT; CDR2 reads FQDESV (reference sequence). The CDR3 loop is CASSLRLTSDNEQFF. CDR3 sequence (DNA): TGTGCCAGCAGCTTGCGGCTGACTTCAGACAATGAGCAGTTCTTC. Together with reference TRBV11-1 and TRBJ2-1, the CDR3 gives the full variable domain: EAEVAQSPRYKITEKSQAVAFWCDPISGHATLYWYRQILGQGPELLVQFQDESVVDDSQLPKDRFSAERLKGVDSTLKIQPAELGDSAMYLCASSLRLTSDNEQFFGPGTRLTVL.

The CDR3 DNA reads TGCAGCGTCCGGCCGTTTCTAGCCAAAAACATTCAGTACTTC. Its protein product is CSVRPFLAKNIQYF. V gene TRBV29-1 combines with J gene TRBJ2-4; D unclear. The ends were cut back, 6 bases at V and 0 bases at J, with 12 bases in the middle. This CDR3 has 14 amino acids. Germline V CDR1 and CDR2: SQVTM, ANQGSEA.